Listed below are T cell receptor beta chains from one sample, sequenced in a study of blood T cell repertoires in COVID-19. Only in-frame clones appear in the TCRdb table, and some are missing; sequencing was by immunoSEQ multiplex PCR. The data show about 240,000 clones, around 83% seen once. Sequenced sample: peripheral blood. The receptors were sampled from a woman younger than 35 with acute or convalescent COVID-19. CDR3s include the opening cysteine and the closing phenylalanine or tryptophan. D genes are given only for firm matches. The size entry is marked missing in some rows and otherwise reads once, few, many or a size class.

TGTGCCAGCACGACGGCGGACTACGAGCAGTACTTC	CASTTADYEQYF	NA	TRBV11-2	TRBJ2-7	once	12
TGTGCCAGCAGTTTATCAGGGGTCTCGAATGAAAAACTGTTTTTT	CASSLSGVSNEKLFF	NA	TRBV28	TRBJ1-4	NA	15
TGTGCCAGCAGCTTAATAGATATGAGCGGGGTATACAATGAGCAGTTCTTC	CASSLIDMSGVYNEQFF	TRBD2	TRBV7-8	TRBJ2-1	NA	17
TGTGCCAGCAGCTTATTAGGACAGGTTGGCCAATCAGCCCAGCATTTT	CASSLLGQVGQSAQHF	TRBD1	TRBV7-8	TRBJ1-5	NA	16
TGTGCCAGCACGAGGACAGGGGGCGGCTATGGCTACACCTTC	CASTRTGGGYGYTF	TRBD1	TRBV27	TRBJ1-2	NA	14
TGTGCCAGCAGCCCCACAGGGAACACGCAGTATTTT	CASSPTGNTQYF	NA	TRBV7-8	TRBJ2-3	NA	12
TGTGCCAGCAGCCAAGATAATTCCGGACTAGCGGGATACAATGAGCAGTTCTTC	CASSQDNSGLAGYNEQFF	TRBD2	TRBV3-1/TRBV3-2	TRBJ2-1	NA	18
TGTGCCAGCAGCTCAGCGGGAGGAAGCACAGATACGCAGTATTTT	CASSSAGGSTDTQYF	TRBD2	TRBV7-3	TRBJ2-3	NA	15
TGTGCCAGCAGTTTAAGGACAGGGGGCGGGTATAATTCACCCCTCCACTTT	CASSLRTGGGYNSPLHF	TRBD1	TRBV27	TRBJ1-6	NA	17
TGTGCCAGTAGTCGGAGGACAGGCTCCTACGAGCAGTACTTC	CASSRRTGSYEQYF	TRBD1	TRBV19	TRBJ2-7	NA	14
TGTGCCAGCAGCCGTGCGACAGGGACCTATAATTCACCCCTCCACTTT	CASSRATGTYNSPLHF	TRBD1	TRBV7-8	TRBJ1-6	NA	16
TGTGCCAGTACCTTTACTGGGGCCAACGTCCTGACTTTC	CASTFTGANVLTF	NA	TRBV19	TRBJ2-6	NA	13
TGTGCCAGCAGTTTAGGGCAGGGGTATGGCTACACCTTC	CASSLGQGYGYTF	NA	TRBV12-3/TRBV12-4	TRBJ1-2	NA	13
TGCGCCAGCAGTGAGCCAACAGGGGGCTCTGGCTACACCTTC	CASSEPTGGSGYTF	TRBD1	TRBV10-1	TRBJ1-2	NA	14
TGTGCCAGCACCAAGGACAGCTACAATGAGCAGTTCTTC	CASTKDSYNEQFF	NA	TRBV2	TRBJ2-1	NA	13
TGTGCCACTACCGGGACAACGTACGAGCAGTACTTC	CATTGTTYEQYF	NA	TRBV2	TRBJ2-7	NA	12
TGTGCCAGCAACCCAATGACAGGGGGCACCATATATTTT	CASNPMTGGTIYF	TRBD1	TRBV5-8	TRBJ1-3	NA	13
TGTGCCAGCAGCCTAGGACAGGGGACCTACGAGCAGTACTTC	CASSLGQGTYEQYF	TRBD1	TRBV3-1/TRBV3-2	TRBJ2-7	NA	14
TGCGCCAGCAGCCCCAGACAGGCGAGTGAAGCTTTCTTT	CASSPRQASEAFF	NA	TRBV5-1	TRBJ1-1	NA	13
TGTGCCACCAGCACACAGGGACTAGTCTCCTACAATGAGCAGTTCTTC	CATSTQGLVSYNEQFF	TRBD2	TRBV15	TRBJ2-1	NA	16
TGTGCCAGCACCCCGACAGGGGGAGTCCACGAGCAGTACTTC	CASTPTGGVHEQYF	TRBD1	TRBV3-1/TRBV3-2	TRBJ2-7	NA	14
TGTGCCAGCAGTCCTCGGACAGGCAGCATCTCTGGAAACACCATATATTTT	CASSPRTGSISGNTIYF	TRBD1	TRBV7-9	TRBJ1-3	NA	17
TGTGCCAGCAGTTGGCCACCGGACAGTGCCTACGAGCAGTACTTC	CASSWPPDSAYEQYF	NA	TRBV6-2/TRBV6-3	TRBJ2-7	NA	15
TGTGCCAGCAGCCAAACGGGGGGGCTGTACTTC	CASSQTGGLYF	TRBD2	TRBV3-1/TRBV3-2	TRBJ2-7	NA	11
TGTGCCAGCAGCCCCATCACCGGGGAGCTGTTTTTT	CASSPITGELFF	NA	TRBV11-2	TRBJ2-2	NA	12
TGTGCCAGCAGCGACCCGGAGAAGGACTACGAGCAGTACTTC	CASSDPEKDYEQYF	NA	TRBV5-6	TRBJ2-7	NA	14
TGTGCCAGCAGCCCCGGACAGGACACTGAAGCTTTCTTT	CASSPGQDTEAFF	TRBD1	TRBV6-5	TRBJ1-1	NA	13
TGTGCCAGCTCACCGGGGGGGCAACTGTTTTTT	CASSPGGQLFF	NA	TRBV18	TRBJ1-4	NA	11
TGTGCCAGCAGTTACGGTCTGAGTCAGCCCCAGCATTTT	CASSYGLSQPQHF	NA	TRBV6-5	TRBJ1-5	NA	13
TGTGCCTGGGGGAGGGATTATGAGCAGTTCTTC	CAWGRDYEQFF	TRBD2	TRBV30	TRBJ2-1	NA	11
TGCGCCAACGATAAGCCAGACAGGCGCTCCTACGAGCAGTACTTC	CANDKPDRRSYEQYF	NA	TRBV10-1	TRBJ2-7	once	15
TGTGCCAGCACGCTCTGGGCGGGAGATGCGAGCAATGAGCAGTTCTTC	CASTLWAGDASNEQFF	TRBD2	TRBV27	TRBJ2-1	NA	16
TGCGCCAGCAGCTTGGCGGCACTAGCGGCCAGCTACGAGCAGTACTTC	CASSLAALAASYEQYF	TRBD2	TRBV5-1	TRBJ2-7	NA	16
TGCGCCAGCAGCCCCAGACTAGAACGGGGTGGGACCCAGTACTTC	CASSPRLERGGTQYF	NA	TRBV4-3	TRBJ2-5	NA	15
TGTGCCAGCAGTTACGGAGGGGTGGGCTACAATGAGCAGTTCTTC	CASSYGGVGYNEQFF	NA	TRBV6-5	TRBJ2-1	NA	15